This TCR beta chain was identified during a study of response to subunit inactivated influenza vaccine. Study observations and caveats: The authors proposed limited new T cell recruitment per seasonal influenza vaccination.

The CDR3 totals 15 residues. The ends were cut back, 0 bases at V and 0 bases at J, with 7 bases in the middle. Germline V CDR1 and CDR2: SGHRS, YFSETQ. TCRdb called the RT-PCR reads again in MiXCR, with one record for every CDR3 protein. The top ten hold about a tenth of the sample, which has under 750,000 distinct CDR3 sequences, about 10% seen once. This clonotype was observed a few times. Antigen unknown. This clonotype was obtained from a man aged 50-59 years who received an inactivated influenza vaccine. The material sequenced was PBMCs from blood, taken on the day of vaccination. The rearrangement uses TRBV5-1 and TRBJ1-3; possibly TRBD1 for D (6 bases). CDR3 nucleotides: TGCGCCAGCAGCTTGGGGACAGCCTCTGGAAACACCATATATTTT. Residues: CASSLGTASGNTIYF.